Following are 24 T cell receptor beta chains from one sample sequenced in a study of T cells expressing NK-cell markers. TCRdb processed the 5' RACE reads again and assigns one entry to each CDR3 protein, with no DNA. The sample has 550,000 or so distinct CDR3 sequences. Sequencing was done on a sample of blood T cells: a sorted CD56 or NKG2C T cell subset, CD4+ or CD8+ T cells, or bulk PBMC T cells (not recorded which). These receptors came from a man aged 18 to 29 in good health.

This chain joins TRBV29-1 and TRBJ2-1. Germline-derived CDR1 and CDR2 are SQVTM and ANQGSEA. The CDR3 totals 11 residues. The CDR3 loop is CSVAFGPEQFF.

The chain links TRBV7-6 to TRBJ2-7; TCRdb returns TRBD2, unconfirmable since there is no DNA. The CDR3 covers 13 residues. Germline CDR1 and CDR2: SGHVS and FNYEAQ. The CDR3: CASGLAQGYEQYF.

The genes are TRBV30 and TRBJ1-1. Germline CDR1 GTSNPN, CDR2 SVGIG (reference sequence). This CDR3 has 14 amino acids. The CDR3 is CAWIKAQLNTEAFF.

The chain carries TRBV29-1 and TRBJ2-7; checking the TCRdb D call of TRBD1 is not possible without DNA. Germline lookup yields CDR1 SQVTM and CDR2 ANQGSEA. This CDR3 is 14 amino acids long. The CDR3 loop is CSVRQGPQTYEQYF.

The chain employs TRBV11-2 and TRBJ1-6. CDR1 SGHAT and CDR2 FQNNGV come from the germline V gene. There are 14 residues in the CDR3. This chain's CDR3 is CASSLQSHNSPLHF.

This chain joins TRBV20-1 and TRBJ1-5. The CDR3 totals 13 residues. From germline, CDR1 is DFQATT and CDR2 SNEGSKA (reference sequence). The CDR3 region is CSAIDRIGQPQHF.

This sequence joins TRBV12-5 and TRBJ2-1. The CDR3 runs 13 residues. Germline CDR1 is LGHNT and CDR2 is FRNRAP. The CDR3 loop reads CASGLVGLTEQFF. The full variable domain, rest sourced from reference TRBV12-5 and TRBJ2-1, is DARVTQTPRHKVTEMGQEVTMRCQPILGHNTVFWYRQTMMQGLELLAYFRNRAPLDDSGMPKDRFSAEMPDATLATLKIQPSEPRDSAVYFCASGLVGLTEQFFGPGTRLTVL.

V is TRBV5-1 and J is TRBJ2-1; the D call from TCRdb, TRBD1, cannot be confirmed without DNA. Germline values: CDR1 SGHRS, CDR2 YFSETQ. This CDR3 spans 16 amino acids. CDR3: CASSLGGGRSYNEQFF.

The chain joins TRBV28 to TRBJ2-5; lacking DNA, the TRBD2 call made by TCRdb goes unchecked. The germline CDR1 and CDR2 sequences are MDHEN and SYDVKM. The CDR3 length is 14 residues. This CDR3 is CASSGGGLVGAQYF.

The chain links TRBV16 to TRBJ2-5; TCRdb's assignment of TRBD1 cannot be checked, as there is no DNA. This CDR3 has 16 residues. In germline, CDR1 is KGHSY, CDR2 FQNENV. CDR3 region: CASSPLLGQGSETQYF.

This CDR3 is CASSQAGGGRAADTQYF. The chain links TRBV3-1 to TRBJ2-3; TCRdb's D call, TRBD2, is unchecked because there is no DNA. CDR1 and CDR2 (germline): LGHDT, YNNKEL (reference sequence). The length of the CDR3 is 17 residues.

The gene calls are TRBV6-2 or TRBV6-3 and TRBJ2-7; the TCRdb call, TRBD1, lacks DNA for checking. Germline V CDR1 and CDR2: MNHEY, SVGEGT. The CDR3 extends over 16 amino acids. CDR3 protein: CASSYDPTGGKYEQYF.

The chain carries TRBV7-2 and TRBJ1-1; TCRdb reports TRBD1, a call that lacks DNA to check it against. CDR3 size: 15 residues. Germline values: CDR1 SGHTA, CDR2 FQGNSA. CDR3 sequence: CASSLRGWGENEAFF.

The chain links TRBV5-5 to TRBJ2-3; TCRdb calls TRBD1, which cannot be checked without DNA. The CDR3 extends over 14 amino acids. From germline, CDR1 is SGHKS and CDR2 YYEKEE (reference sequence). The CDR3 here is CASSRVAHTDTQYF.

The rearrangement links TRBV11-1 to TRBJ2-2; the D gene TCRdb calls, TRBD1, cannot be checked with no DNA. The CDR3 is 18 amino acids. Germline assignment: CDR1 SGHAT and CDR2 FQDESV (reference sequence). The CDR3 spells CASSAREADLANTGELFF. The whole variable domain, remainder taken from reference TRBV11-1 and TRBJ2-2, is EAEVAQSPRYKITEKSQAVAFWCDPISGHATLYWYRQILGQGPELLVQFQDESVVDDSQLPKDRFSAERLKGVDSTLKIQPAELGDSAMYLCASSAREADLANTGELFFGEGSRLTVL.

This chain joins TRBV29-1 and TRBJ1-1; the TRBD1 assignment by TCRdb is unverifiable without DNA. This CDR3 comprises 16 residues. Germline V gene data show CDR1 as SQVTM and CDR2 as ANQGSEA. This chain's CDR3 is CSVEFFGQGLNTEAFF.

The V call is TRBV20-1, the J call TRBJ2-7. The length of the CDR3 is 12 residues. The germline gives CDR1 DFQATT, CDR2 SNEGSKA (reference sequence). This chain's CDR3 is CSAMRATNEQYF.

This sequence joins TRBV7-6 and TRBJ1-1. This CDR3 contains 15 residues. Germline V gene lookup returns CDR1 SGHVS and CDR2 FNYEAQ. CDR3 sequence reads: CASSPPGGAGTEAFF.

CDR3 in amino acids: CASIAERDYNEQFF. V and J are TRBV7-9 and TRBJ2-1; TCRdb outputs TRBD2, but without DNA this stays unchecked. Germline values: CDR1 SEHNR, CDR2 FQNEAQ (reference sequence). CDR3 size: 14 residues.

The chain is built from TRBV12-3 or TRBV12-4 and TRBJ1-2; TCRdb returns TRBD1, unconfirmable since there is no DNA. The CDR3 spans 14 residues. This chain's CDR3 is CASSLVTGVYGYTF.

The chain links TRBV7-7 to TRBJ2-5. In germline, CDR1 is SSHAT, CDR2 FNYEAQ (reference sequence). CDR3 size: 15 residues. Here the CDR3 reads CASSLAAASQETQYF.

CDR3 residues: CASSLVRHNEQFF. The chain couples TRBV5-5 to TRBJ2-1. Germline assignment: CDR1 SGHKS and CDR2 YYEKEE (reference sequence). The CDR3 consists of 13 residues. Supplemented by reference TRBV5-5 and TRBJ2-1, the full variable domain reads DAGVTQSPTHLIKTRGQQVTLRCSPISGHKSVSWYQQVLGQGPQFIFQYYEKEERGRGNFPDRFSARQFPNYSSELNVNALLLGDSALYLCASSLVRHNEQFFGPGTRLTVL.

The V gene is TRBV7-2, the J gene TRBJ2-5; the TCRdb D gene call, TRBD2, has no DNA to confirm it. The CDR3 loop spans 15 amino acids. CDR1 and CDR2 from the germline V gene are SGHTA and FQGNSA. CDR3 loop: CASSIPGLPQETQYF.

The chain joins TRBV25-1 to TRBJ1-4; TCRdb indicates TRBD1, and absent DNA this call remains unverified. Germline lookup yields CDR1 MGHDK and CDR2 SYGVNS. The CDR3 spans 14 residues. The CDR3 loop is CASRRTELNEKLFF.